This T cell receptor beta chain emerged from a study of response to subunit inactivated influenza vaccine. Whole-study results and caveats: T cells newly recruited by each seasonal influenza vaccination are few, the authors suggested.

MiXCR was run by TCRdb on the RT-PCR reads, yielding one entry per CDR3 protein. The profile shows over 150,000 distinct CDR3 sequences, about 10% of them singletons. This clonotype was seen many times. Its cognate antigen is unknown. Sample: CD8+ T cells sorted from PBMCs, taken less than 30 months after vaccination. This receptor was obtained from a man between 50 and 69 years old who received an inactivated influenza vaccine.

The CDR3 DNA sequence: TGCAGCGTTGGTACAGGGGGAAACATTCAGTACTTC. It translates to CSVGTGGNIQYF. The chain joins TRBV29-1 to TRBJ2-4; 8 bases agree with TRBD1. The germline gives CDR1 SQVTM, CDR2 ANQGSEA. This CDR3 has 12 amino acids. Trimming took 4 bases from V and 6 from J; bases not matched to a gene: 2.